This T cell receptor (beta chain) was sequenced during a study of cytomegalovirus exposure and HLA in healthy donors (dated by TCRdb to about 2017). With regard to the full study: According to an earlier analysis of several hundred of the donors, roughly 180 million T cells yielded roughly 110 million unique TCR beta sequences and about 300 Gb of sequence data. Four to six DR-DQ haplotypes were handled as single units for association and clustering, since linkage in the cohort was strong. The study profiled the T cell repertoires of fewer than 850 subjects by immunosequencing and related them to cytomegalovirus serostatus. All discovery cohort repertoires had been generated on a single sequencing platform. To predict cytomegalovirus infection status, the study combined high-throughput TCR immunosequencing, statistical association of individual TCRs with disease status, and machine learning. The aim of the study was to test whether cataloging public T cell receptors could identify signatures of past pathogen exposure. Alongside the repertoire data, information on donor age, sex, ethnicity and CMV serostatus was compiled. Roughly 300 gigabases of sequencing data and 80 million or so unique TCR sequences were included in an early release covering around 650 HLA-typed donors. The genetic ancestry cluster associated with self-reported Caucasian donors included 80% to 90% of the 398 genotyped donors. A later analysis re-examined previously published TCR beta repertoires from over 500 donors and added high-resolution HLA genotyping to investigate patterns of TCR occurrence. In an earlier analysis of a few hundred of the donors, high-throughput TCR beta sequencing was used to judge whether each TCR beta V gene segment behaved as functional or pseudogenic. The later analysis used no new phenotypic data to find candidate immune exposures, relying instead on TCR beta sequences and their occurrence across donors. In a later genetic analysis, genome-wide SNP genotypes for about 65% of the 666 donors were used, and that subset was treated as a discovery cohort. On average, roughly 250,000 unique TCR beta nucleotide sequences were sequenced per donor among a few hundred genotyped donors of the cohort, with 15% to 20% of those sequences being non-productive. The number of donors typed differed by locus, with roughly 629-640 for A, B, C, DRB1 and DQB1, about 500 for DQA1, 600 to 610 for DPA1, and 450 to 480 for DPB1. Class I and class II HLA loci were covered by the typing at four-digit resolution. A separate validation cohort of about 110 different subjects was used in addition to the roughly 670-subject first cohort. The investigation overall reported the following: In a later analysis, most CMV-associated TCR beta chains were found to appear HLA-restricted, with HLA associations seemingly driven largely by CMV exposure. This cohort had only TCR beta chains sequenced, and the lack of alpha or paired-chain data limited which features could be detected. CMV serostatus was the only immune exposure information available for the cohort. According to a later analysis, TCR association rates differed among HLA loci, with DRB1 alleles showing the most associated TCRs and HLA-C alleles showing the fewest. The sequencing pipeline was judged likely to have produced a cluster of highly shared sequence variants as a technical artifact. Cytomegalovirus status was reported to be diagnosed by the classifier with high specificity and sensitivity in both the original and validation cohorts. Most TCR sequences were seen in very few donors, while some public TCRs were found in many individuals. In a later analysis, several top co-occurrence clusters were reported to appear linked to parvovirus B19, influenza, CMV and Epstein-Barr virus. A later analysis found that HLA-associated TCR beta chains were more clonally expanded and had lower generation probabilities than equally common non-associated chains. A further reported finding was that TCR beta sequences accurately predicted the HLA-A and HLA-B alleles for most subjects in the first cohort. Specific HLA alleles were associated with 15,000 to 20,000 TCR beta sequences at a false discovery rate of 0.05 in a later analysis. In a later genetic analysis, fewer N-insertions in productive TCRs were reported among donors in an Asian-associated ancestry cluster than the roughly 700-donor mean. A few of the identified cytomegalovirus-associated TCR beta chains were confirmed in vitro to be specific for cytomegalovirus antigens. Roughly uniform sequencing depth across donors was assumed in presence/absence analyses, although this assumption may not hold. Assigning TCR associations to individual alleles was difficult when HLA alleles, especially DR and DQ, strongly co-occurred. Correlated functional status among segregating V segments might be attributable to linkage disequilibrium, but an unknown experimental factor could not be ruled out. Because counts were too low, about 15 rarely observed V segments, including chromosome 9 orphons, were left out of the earlier analysis of roughly 600 of the donors. An association between a missense DCLRE1C variant and V-gene and J-gene trimming of TCR beta chains was found in a later genetic analysis and replicated in an independent cohort. Because some donors lacked HLA typing at each locus, the association tests relied only on the typed subset. The authors suggested that the approach could potentially be generalized to other disease states and immunological phenotypes. Broadly in line with IMGT annotations, most TCR beta V segments showed up in productive rearrangements about 87% or about 30% of the time in an earlier analysis of around 600 of the donors. Some IMGT-functional V segments, including TRBV6-2 and TRBV6-3, could not be told apart with the 87-base-pair reads, so those segments were excluded. In the study, some 160 TCR beta chains were listed as associated with cytomegalovirus.

V loses 3 bases at its end and J loses 5 bases; junction bases beyond the gene matches: 6. According to the germline V gene, CDR1 reads KGHSH and CDR2 reads LQKENI. The cysteine opens and the phenylalanine closes a CDR3 of 16 amino acids. Only CDR3 DNA is held: 48 bases, read in frame from base 1. The library was generated by the immunoSEQ multiplex PCR assay. For the multiplex PCR, a mixture combining 60 forward primers for TCR Vbeta segments and 13 reverse primers for TCR Jbeta segments was used. The CDR3 region of rearranged TCR beta genes was amplified from genomic DNA with a multiplex PCR assay. The amplified TCR beta libraries were sequenced on the Illumina HiSeq System as 87-base-pair reads. The published analysis was carried out like this. Across the roughly 600 repertoires, a later analysis counted roughly 84 million unique TCR beta chains, around 11 million of which were shared by at least two donors. Raw reads were error-corrected and collapsed into unique sequences with a nearest-neighbor algorithm that merged closely related sequences to remove PCR and sequencing errors. Alignment of CDR3 sequences to IMGT reference sequences was used to assign V, D and J gene segments. For a sequence to be retained, a match of at least six nucleotides to both a V gene segment and a J gene segment was required. Rearrangements were called productive when the CDR3 lacked stop codons and stayed in frame with V and J; all others were non-productive. Following IMGT convention, CDR3 was defined as the stretch from the second conserved V-encoded cysteine up to the conserved J-encoded phenylalanine. Sequences without an unambiguous match to a single V gene segment were excluded from the earlier analysis of approximately 560 of the donors. In an earlier analysis of roughly 600 of the donors, a V segment was called functional when productive rearrangements were above 56.7%, and segregating when the standard deviation between donors exceeded 5%. A statistical classification framework was built to diagnose cytomegalovirus status from the catalog of TCR beta chain sequences. A later analysis assigned V and J genes by comparing TCR nucleotide sequences with IMGT/GENE-DB human TR gene sequences. A later analysis assigned CDR3 sequences and most-parsimonious VDJ recombination scenarios with the TCRdist pipeline. In a later analysis, each TCR beta chain was defined by its CDR3 amino acid sequence together with its V-gene family, and reads lacking a unique V-gene family were excluded. As a way to deal with suspected cross-contamination and a sequencing artifact, a later analysis dropped 592 nucleotide sequences that were highly shared and had low generation probability. A later analysis calculated a clonal expansion index for each public chain from normalized within-repertoire ranks of inferred template counts. A later analysis computed generation probabilities with a VDJ recombination model fitted to out-of-frame rearrangements, and checked the results against IGoR. In a later analysis, hypergeometric tests were used to score TCR-TCR, TCR-HLA and TCR-CMV co-occurrence, with a repertoire-size bias correction applied to TCR pairs. A later analysis estimated false discovery rates by permuting HLA or CMV assignments 20 times. In a later analysis, co-occurring TCRs were grouped using DBSCAN, with TCRdist sequence similarity added in when clustering inside HLA-allele-positive subsets. Repertoires with fewer than 30,000 or more than 120,000 public chains were left out of co-occurrence clustering, as were five repertoires with anomalous nucleotide sharing. In its TCRdb copy, this immuneACCESS table keeps in-frame sequences only and misses some clones. Where compared with another copy, unresolved V genes explain less than half of these, and the others have no known cause. The DNA gave D and trimming, while V, J and clone size come from that table. The sample records about 130,000 clones, roughly three quarters of which are singletons. The top ten clones comprise roughly 1.8% of the sample.

In total, around 600 healthy bone marrow donors made up the cohort. At the time of sampling, every cohort member was nominally healthy, though immune exposures that went unrecorded were likely present. The donor was CMV seronegative and was included in the group of around 320 seronegative cohort members. Each donor provided a peripheral blood sample, and peripheral blood mononuclear cells were used for TCR beta sequencing. The Qiagen DNeasy Blood Extraction Kit was used to extract genomic DNA from the blood cell samples. In the case of this clone: The specificity of this receptor is unknown. Within one base of it there is no much larger clone, and no base qualities were kept.

Sequenced input: PBMCs. Recombination linked TRBV18 to TRBJ2-3; 12 central bases correspond to TRBD2. This TCR came from a woman aged 35 to 49 in good health and CMV-seronegative. For the CDR3, the sequence is CASSPLTSGSGDTQYF. The DNA sequence is as follows: TGTGCCAGCTCACCCCTGACTAGCGGGAGTGGAGATACGCAGTATTTT. The CDR3 plus the reference TRBV18 and TRBJ2-3 genes for the other parts give the full variable domain: NAGVMQNPRHLVRRRGQEARLRCSPMKGHSHVYWYRQLPEEGLKFMVYLQKENIIDESGMPKERFSAEFPKEGPSILRIQQVVRGDSAAYFCASSPLTSGSGDTQYFGPGTRLTVL.